One TCR beta chain is described in this entry. Trimming removed 6 bases at V and 6 bases at J, with 14 bases between. Per germline, CDR1 MDHEN and CDR2 SYDVKM. The CDR3 spans 13 residues. Participants were aged roughly 18 to 89 years, lived in roughly 25 US areas, and enrolled virtually. Original handling: Amplifying reference gene primers gave estimates of nucleated cell counts. Generated by immunoSEQ multiplex PCR, the TCRdb table keeps only in-frame clones and is missing some. D and trimming come from the DNA, and the V and J calls and clone size come from that table. The table lists 90,000 to 120,000 clones, around 86% of them singletons, with roughly 2.5% in the top ten. These data are taken from a study of blood T cell repertoires in COVID-19. Study as a whole: The origin of the acute and convalescent COVID-19 samples was the United States, Italy and Spain. The cDNA or gDNA used as material had been derived from T cells, B-cell-depleted T cells, or PBMCs.

Sequences were obtained from PBMCs or T cells enriched from blood (not recorded which). The rearrangement joins TRBV28 to TRBJ1-2, with a weak D call TRBD1 (6 bases). The sequence came from a woman in her 50s who had recovered from COVID-19. The CDR3 DNA follows: TGTGCCAGCAGAGAACAGGGTATCCATGGCTACACCTTC. It encodes CASREQGIHGYTF.